Listed here is a single T cell receptor beta chain. These data belong to a study of T cells after somatic rescue of genetic block. Per germline, CDR1 MDHEN and CDR2 SYDVKM. The CDR3 has 19 amino acids. Trimming at V came to 3 bases and at J to 0 bases, leaving 9 bases not matched to a gene. The protocol was immunoSEQ multiplex PCR, while the TCRdb copy is restricted to in-frame clones and leaves out a portion. The sample has roughly 92,000 clones, 85% to 90% seen once. The genes are TRBV28 and TRBJ2-1; TRBD2 matches at 12 bases. Source material: peripheral blood mononuclear cells (PBMCs). The TCR was taken from a woman under 30. The DNA for the CDR3 is TGTGCCAGCAGTTTCCCCCTACTAGCGGGAGGTTACTCCTACAATGAGCAGTTCTTC. Its translation: CASSFPLLAGGYSYNEQFF.